What follows describes a single T cell receptor beta chain. What it binds is not known. Expressed TCRB transcripts got sequenced, as all isolated RNA was reverse transcribed. Sequenced by immunoSEQ multiplex PCR; TCRdb stores in-frame clones only, minus some. The repertoire holds 400,000 to 550,000 clones, 9.5% to 12% seen once, with 0.045% to 0.05% in the top ten. The data originate from a study of beta chain features in type 1 diabetes. Study conclusions and caveats: For TCRB rearrangement, an influence of HLA type remained unresolved here. For patients, the naive, central memory and Treg TCRB repertoires appeared more alike than for healthy donors. Type 1 diabetes patients showed a moderate but significant shortening of TCRB CDR3s in all four CD4+ subsets.

CDR3 length: 16 residues. V lost 4 bases, J lost 4 bases, and 9 bases stayed unmatched. CDR1 PRHDT and CDR2 FYEKMQ come from the germline V gene (reference sequence). This TCR was recovered from a woman in her late teens or twenties in good health. J is TRBJ2-1 and V is TRBV13, with 8 bases that match TRBD1. Sequenced material: naive CD4+ T cells from blood. The CDR3 DNA reads TGTGCCAGCAGCTACCTGGACAGGGCCCCGTACAATGAGCAGTTCTTC. Encoded protein: CASSYLDRAPYNEQFF.